This T cell receptor beta chain was documented in a study of Ad26.COV2.S vaccination and SARS-CoV-2 variants. Whole-study results and caveats: The breadth of spike-specific CD8+ and CD4+ T cell responses after vaccination was reportedly substantial.

TCRdb's copy holds only in-frame clones and misses some; the assay was immunoSEQ multiplex PCR. The repertoire holds about 39,000 clones, with around 83% as singletons. Germline assignment: CDR1 MNHEY and CDR2 SMNVEV (reference sequence). The CDR3 consists of 13 residues. The junction had 3 bases not matched to a gene; V was cut back by 5 bases and J by 6 bases. A word on this clone: Its antigen is undetermined.

The input for sequencing was peripheral blood, taken after recovery from COVID-19. V gene TRBV27 combines with J gene TRBJ1-2; the match to TRBD1 covers 10 bases. This TCR was sampled from a human donor who had recovered from COVID-19. CDR3 sequence reads: CASSEDRGNGYTF. Written as DNA, the CDR3 is TGTGCCAGCAGTGAGGACAGGGGGAATGGCTACACCTTC.